Below, one T cell receptor (beta chain) is given with its context. The data belong to a study of cytomegalovirus exposure and HLA in healthy donors. Germline CDR1 SGDLS, CDR2 YYNGEE. Trimming removed 4 bases from V and 8 bases from J; junction bases left unmatched: 15. This CDR3 is 18 amino acids long. Primers: 60 Vbeta forward and 13 Jbeta reverse. Only in-frame clones appear in the TCRdb table, and some are missing; sequencing was by immunoSEQ multiplex PCR. Recorded for this sample: tens of thousands of clones. The specimen sequenced was PBMCs. The gene calls are TRBV9 and TRBJ2-2, with 12 bases identical to TRBD2. The receptor was derived from a man between 35 and 55 years old in good health and CMV-seropositive. The chain's CDR3 is CASSPRLAGVTAAGELFF. DNA for the CDR3: TGTGCCAGCAGCCCGAGACTAGCGGGAGTAACAGCAGCGGGGGAGCTGTTTTTT.